The present T cell receptor (beta chain) was sequenced within a study of metastatic and nonmetastatic thyroid tumors. Across the whole study: The comparison covered peripheral blood and tumor or nodule tissue in malignant and benign thyroid patients. Points from the study as a whole: Compared with benign nodules, malignant thyroid tumors were reported to have significantly higher TCR beta diversity in both blood and tumor.

Per the authors' pipeline: CDR3 was compared across clinicopathological groups, and the resulting differences were used to build a distant-metastasis classifier for papillary thyroid cancer. Using MiXCR, TCRdb reanalyzed the PCR reads. These V and J calls derive from TCRdb rather than the authors' analysis. The table has under 30,000 clones, 20% to 25% seen once. After removal of 5 bases from V and 5 bases from J, the junction contained 10 bases not matched to a gene. Per germline, CDR1 MNHNS and CDR2 SASEGT. The CDR3 runs to 15 residues. Patients were all untreated before their thyroid surgery. This clone occurred many times. No antigen is known for it.

The receptor was isolated from a female donor with papillary thyroid cancer or a benign thyroid nodule (not recorded which). Some clones in this sample may be carry-over from other donors' samples. The sequenced sample consisted of blood. The chain carries TRBV6-1 and TRBJ2-5, with 8 positions matching TRBD1. The CDR3 spells CASSSETGVLETQYF. CDR3 coding DNA: TGTGCCAGCAGTTCCGAGACAGGGGTATTGGAGACCCAGTACTTC.